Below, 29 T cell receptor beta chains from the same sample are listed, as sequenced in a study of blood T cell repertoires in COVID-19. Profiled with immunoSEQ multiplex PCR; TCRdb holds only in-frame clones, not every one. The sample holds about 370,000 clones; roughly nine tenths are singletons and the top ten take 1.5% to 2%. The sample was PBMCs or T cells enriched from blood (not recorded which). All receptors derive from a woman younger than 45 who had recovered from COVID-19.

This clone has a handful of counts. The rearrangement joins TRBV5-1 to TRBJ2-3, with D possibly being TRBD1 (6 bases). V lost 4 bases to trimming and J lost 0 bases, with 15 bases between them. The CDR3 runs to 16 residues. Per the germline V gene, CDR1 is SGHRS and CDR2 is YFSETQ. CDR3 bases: TGCGCCAGCAGCCCCGGGACAACCCATAGCACAGATACGCAGTATTTT. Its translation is CASSPGTTHSTDTQYF. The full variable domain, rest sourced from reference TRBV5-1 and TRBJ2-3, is KAGVTQTPRYLIKTRGQQVTLSCSPISGHRSVSWYQQTPGQGLQFLFEYFSETQRNKGNFPGRFSGRQFSNSRSEMNVSTLELGDSALYLCASSPGTTHSTDTQYFGPGTRLTVL.

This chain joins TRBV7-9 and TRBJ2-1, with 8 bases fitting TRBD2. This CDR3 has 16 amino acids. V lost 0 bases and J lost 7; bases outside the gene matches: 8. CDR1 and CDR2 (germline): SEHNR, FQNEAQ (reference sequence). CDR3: CASSLAGLAGWNEQFF. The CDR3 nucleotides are TGTGCCAGCAGCTTAGCTGGTCTAGCGGGCTGGAATGAGCAGTTCTTC.

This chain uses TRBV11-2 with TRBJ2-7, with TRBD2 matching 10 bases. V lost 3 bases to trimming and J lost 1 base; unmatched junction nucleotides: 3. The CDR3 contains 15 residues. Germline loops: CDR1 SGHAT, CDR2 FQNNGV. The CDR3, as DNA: TGTGCCAGCAGCTTCAGGACTAGCGGATCCTACGAGCAGTACTTC. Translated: CASSFRTSGSYEQYF.

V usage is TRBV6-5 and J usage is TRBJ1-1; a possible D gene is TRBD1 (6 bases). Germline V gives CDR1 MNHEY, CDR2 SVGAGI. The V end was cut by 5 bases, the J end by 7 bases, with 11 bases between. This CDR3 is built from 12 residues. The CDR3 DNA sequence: TGTGCCAGCAGTACGGTACAGGGTGAAGCTTTCTTT. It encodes CASSTVQGEAFF.

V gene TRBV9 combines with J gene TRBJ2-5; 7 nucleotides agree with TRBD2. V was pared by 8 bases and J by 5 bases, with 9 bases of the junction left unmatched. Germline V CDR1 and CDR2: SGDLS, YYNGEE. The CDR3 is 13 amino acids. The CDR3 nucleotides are TGTGCCAGTGCGAGGCTGGGAGGGGAGACCCAGTACTTC. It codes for CASARLGGETQYF. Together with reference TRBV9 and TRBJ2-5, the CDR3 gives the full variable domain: DSGVTQTPKHLITATGQRVTLRCSPRSGDLSVYWYQQSLDQGLQFLIQYYNGEERAKGNILERFSAQQFPDLHSELNLSSLELGDSALYFCASARLGGETQYFGPGTRLLVL.

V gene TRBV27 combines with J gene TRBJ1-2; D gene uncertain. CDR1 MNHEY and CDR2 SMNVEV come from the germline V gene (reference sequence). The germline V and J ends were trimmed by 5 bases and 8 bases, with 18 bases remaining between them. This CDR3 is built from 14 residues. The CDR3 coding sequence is TGTGCCAGCAGTCCCACCATCGAGGGATTGGGCTACACCTTC. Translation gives CASSPTIEGLGYTF.

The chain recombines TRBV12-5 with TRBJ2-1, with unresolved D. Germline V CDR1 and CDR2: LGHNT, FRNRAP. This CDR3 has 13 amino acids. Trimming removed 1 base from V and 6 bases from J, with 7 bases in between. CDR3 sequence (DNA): TGTGCTAGTGGTTTGGAGCCAGGCAATGAGCAGTTCTTC. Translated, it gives CASGLEPGNEQFF.

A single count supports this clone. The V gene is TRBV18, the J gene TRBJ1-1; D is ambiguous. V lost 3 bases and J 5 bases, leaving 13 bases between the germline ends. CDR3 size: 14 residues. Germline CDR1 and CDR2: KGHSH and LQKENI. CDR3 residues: CASSPREGLTEAFF. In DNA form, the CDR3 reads TGTGCCAGCTCACCTAGGGAAGGACTAACTGAAGCTTTCTTT. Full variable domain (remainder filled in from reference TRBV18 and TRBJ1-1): NAGVMQNPRHLVRRRGQEARLRCSPMKGHSHVYWYRQLPEEGLKFMVYLQKENIIDESGMPKERFSAEFPKEGPSILRIQQVVRGDSAAYFCASSPREGLTEAFFGQGTRLTVV.

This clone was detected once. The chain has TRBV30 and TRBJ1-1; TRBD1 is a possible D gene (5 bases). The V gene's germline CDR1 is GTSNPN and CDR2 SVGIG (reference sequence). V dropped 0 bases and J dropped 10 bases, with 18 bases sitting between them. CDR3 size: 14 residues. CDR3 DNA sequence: TGTGCCTGGAGTGTACCTTGGGGCCTCTCTCCAGCTTTCTTT. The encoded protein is CAWSVPWGLSPAFF.

The DNA for the CDR3 is TGTGCCAGCAGTCCCCGGACAGGGGGCGTAACCAGATACAATCAGCCCCAGCATTTT. Translating it yields CASSPRTGGVTRYNQPQHF. The chain is built from TRBV6-6 and TRBJ1-5, with 11 bases aligning to TRBD1. The CDR3 has 19 residues. Trimming took 5 bases from V and 3 from J; bases not matched to a gene: 15. Germline V gene lookup returns CDR1 MNHNY and CDR2 SVGAGI (reference sequence).

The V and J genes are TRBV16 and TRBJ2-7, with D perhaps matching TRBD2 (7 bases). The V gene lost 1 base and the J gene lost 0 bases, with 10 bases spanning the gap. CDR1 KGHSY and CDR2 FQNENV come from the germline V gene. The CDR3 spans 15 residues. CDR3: CASSQWAGASYEQYF. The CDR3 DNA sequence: TGTGCCAGCAGCCAATGGGCGGGGGCCTCCTACGAGCAGTACTTC.

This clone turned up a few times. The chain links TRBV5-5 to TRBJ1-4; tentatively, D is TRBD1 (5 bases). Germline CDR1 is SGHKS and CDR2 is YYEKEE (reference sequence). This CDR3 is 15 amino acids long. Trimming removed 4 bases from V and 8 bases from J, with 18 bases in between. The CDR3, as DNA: TGTGCCAGCAGCCCGCGGACGGCGGGGGGGGAAAAACTGTTTTTT. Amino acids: CASSPRTAGGEKLFF.

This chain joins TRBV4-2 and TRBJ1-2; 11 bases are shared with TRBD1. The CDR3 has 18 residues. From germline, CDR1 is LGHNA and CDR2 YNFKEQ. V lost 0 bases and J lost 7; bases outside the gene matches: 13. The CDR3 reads CASSQERTGGVPISGYTF. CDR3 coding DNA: TGTGCCAGCAGCCAAGAGAGGACAGGGGGCGTCCCGATCTCTGGCTACACCTTC.

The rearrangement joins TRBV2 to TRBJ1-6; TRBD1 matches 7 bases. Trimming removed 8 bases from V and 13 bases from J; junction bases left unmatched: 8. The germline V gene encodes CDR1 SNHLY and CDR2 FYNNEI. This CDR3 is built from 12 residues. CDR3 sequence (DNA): TGTGCCAGCTCGGGACAGATCAATCCCCTCCACTTT. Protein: CASSGQINPLHF.

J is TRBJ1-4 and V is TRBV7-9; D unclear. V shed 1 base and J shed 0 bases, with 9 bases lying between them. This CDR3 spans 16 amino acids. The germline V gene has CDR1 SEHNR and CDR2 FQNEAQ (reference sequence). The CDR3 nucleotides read TGTGCCAGCAGCTTAGGGCACCTAGCAACTAATGAAAAACTGTTTTTT. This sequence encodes CASSLGHLATNEKLFF.

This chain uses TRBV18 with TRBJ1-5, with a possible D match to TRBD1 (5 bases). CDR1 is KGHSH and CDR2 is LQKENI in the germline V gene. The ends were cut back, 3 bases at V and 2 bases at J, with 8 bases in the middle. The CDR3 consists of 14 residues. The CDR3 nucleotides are TGTGCCAGCTCACCGGGGGGTGGCAATCAGCCCCAGCATTTT. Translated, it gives CASSPGGGNQPQHF.

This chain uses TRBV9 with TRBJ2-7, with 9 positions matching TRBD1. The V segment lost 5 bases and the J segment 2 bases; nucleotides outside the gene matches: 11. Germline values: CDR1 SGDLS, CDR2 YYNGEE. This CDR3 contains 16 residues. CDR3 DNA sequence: TGTGCCAGCAGTCGGACAGGGGCCTCGACTACCTACGAGCAGTACTTC. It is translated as CASSRTGASTTYEQYF.

The CDR3, as DNA: TGTGCCAGCAGCCTAAGCGGGCTAGCGGTAATGGGCGATACGCAGTATTTT. Its protein is CASSLSGLAVMGDTQYF. The chain has TRBV11-2 and TRBJ2-3; TRBD2 matches 7 bases. V dropped 5 bases and J dropped 6; count of bases not matched to a gene: 17. The CDR3 runs to 17 residues. Germline lookup yields CDR1 SGHAT and CDR2 FQNNGV.

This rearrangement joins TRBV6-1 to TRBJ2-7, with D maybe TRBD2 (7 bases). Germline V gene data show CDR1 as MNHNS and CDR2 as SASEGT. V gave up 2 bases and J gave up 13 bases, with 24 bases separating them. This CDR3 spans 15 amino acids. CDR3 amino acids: CASSEFGGLGLRCYF. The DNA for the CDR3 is TGTGCCAGCAGTGAATTCGGGGGGCTTGGGTTACGTTGTTACTTC.

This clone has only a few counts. CDR3 residues: CASSSGTLGKSEAFF. CDR3 coding DNA: TGTGCCAGCAGCTCCGGGACACTAGGAAAGTCTGAAGCTTTCTTT. V usage is TRBV9 and J usage is TRBJ1-1, with D possibly TRBD1 on 6 matching bases. Germline-derived CDR1 and CDR2 are SGDLS and YYNGEE. The CDR3 is 15 amino acids. V lost 4 bases and J lost 6, with 19 bases in between.

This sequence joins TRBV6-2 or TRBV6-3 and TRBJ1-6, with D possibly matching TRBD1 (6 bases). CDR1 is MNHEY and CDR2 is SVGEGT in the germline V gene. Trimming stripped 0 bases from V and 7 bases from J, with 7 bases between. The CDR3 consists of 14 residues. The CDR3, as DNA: TGTGCCAGCAGTTACTCGGGGGCGAATTCACCCCTCCACTTT. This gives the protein CASSYSGANSPLHF.

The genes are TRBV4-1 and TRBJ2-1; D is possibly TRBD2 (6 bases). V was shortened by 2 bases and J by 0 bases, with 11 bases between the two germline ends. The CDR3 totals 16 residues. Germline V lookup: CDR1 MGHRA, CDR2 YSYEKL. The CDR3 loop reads CASSQRDFSSYNEQFF. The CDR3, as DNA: TGCGCCAGCAGCCAAAGGGACTTTAGCTCCTACAATGAGCAGTTCTTC.

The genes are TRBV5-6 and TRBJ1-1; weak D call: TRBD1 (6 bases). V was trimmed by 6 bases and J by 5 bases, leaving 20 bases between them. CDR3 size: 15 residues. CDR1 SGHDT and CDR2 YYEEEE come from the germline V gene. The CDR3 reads CASNAGGGRRTEAFF. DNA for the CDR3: TGTGCCAGCAACGCTGGCGGGGGGCGAAGGACTGAAGCTTTCTTT.

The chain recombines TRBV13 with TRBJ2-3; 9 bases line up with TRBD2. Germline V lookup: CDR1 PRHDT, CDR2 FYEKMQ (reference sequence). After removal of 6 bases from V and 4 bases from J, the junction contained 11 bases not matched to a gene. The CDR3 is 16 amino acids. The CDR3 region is CASRPSGGGGSDTQYF. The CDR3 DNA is TGTGCCAGCAGGCCCAGTGGCGGGGGGGGCTCAGATACGCAGTATTTT.

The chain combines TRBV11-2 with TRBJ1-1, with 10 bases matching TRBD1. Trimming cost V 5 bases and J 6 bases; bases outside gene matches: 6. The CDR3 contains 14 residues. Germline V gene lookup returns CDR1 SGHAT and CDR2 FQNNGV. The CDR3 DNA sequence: TGTGCCAGCAGCCTGACAGGGGGCATCCCTGAAGCTTTCTTT. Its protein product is CASSLTGGIPEAFF.

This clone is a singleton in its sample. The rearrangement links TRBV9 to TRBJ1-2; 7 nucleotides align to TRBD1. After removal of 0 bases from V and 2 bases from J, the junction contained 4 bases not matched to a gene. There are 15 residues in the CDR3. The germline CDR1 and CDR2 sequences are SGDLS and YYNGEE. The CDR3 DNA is TGTGCCAGCAGCGTAGAGGAGGGGGCGAACTATGGCTACACCTTC. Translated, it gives CASSVEEGANYGYTF.

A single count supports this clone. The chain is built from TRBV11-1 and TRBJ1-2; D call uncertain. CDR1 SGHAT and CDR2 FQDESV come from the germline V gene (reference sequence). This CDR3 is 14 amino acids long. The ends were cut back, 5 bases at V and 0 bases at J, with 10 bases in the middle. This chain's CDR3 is CASSQTVANYGYTF. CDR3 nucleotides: TGTGCCAGCAGCCAAACAGTAGCTAACTATGGCTACACCTTC.

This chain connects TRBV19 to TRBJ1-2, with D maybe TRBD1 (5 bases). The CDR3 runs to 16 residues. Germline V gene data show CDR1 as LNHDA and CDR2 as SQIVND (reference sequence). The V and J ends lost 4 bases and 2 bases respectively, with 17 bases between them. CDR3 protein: CASSTYPTETNYGYTF. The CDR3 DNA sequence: TGTGCCAGTAGTACCTATCCGACAGAGACCAACTATGGCTACACCTTC.

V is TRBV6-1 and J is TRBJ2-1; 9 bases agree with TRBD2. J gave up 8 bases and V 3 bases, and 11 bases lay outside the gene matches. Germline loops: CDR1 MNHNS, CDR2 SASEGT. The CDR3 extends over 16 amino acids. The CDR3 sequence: CASSDFPSGAVHEQFF. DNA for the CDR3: TGTGCCAGCAGTGACTTTCCTAGCGGGGCCGTGCATGAGCAGTTCTTC.